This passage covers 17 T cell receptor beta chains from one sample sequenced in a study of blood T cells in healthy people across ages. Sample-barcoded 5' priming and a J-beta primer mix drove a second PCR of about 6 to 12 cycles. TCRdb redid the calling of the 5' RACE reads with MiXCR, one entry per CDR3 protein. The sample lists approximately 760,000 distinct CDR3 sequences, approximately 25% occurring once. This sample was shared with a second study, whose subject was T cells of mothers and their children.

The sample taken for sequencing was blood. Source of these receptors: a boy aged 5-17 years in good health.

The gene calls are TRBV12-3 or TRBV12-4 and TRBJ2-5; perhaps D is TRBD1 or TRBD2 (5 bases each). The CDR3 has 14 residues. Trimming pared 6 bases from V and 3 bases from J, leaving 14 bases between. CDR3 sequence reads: CASREYGGEETQYF. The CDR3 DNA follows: TGTGCCAGCAGAGAATATGGGGGAGAAGAGACCCAGTACTTC.

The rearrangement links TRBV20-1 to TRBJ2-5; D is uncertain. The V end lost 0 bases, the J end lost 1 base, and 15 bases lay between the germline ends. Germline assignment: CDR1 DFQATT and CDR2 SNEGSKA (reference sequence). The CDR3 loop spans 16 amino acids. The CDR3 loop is CSARDLIGNSQETQYF. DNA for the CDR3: TGCAGTGCTAGAGATCTAATTGGGAACAGCCAAGAGACCCAGTACTTC.

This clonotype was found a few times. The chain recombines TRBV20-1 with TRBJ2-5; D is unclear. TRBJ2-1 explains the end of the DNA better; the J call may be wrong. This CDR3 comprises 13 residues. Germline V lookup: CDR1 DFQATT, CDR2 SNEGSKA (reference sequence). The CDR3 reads CSARPTSYNEQFF. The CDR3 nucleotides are TGCAGTGCTAGGCCGACCAGTTACAATGAGCAGTTCTTC.

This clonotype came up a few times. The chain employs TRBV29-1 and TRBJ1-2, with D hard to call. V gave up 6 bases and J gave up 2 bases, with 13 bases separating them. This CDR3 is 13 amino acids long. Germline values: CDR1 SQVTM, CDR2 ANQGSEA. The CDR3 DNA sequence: TGCAGCGTCCCGATTACCGGGAACTATGGCTACACCTTC. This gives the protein CSVPITGNYGYTF.

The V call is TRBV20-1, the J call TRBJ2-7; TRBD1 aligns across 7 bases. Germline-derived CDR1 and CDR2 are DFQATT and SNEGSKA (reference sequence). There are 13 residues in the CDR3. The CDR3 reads CCAQTGRIGEQYF. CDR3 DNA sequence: TGCTGCGCCCAGACAGGGCGGATCGGCGAGCAGTACTTC.

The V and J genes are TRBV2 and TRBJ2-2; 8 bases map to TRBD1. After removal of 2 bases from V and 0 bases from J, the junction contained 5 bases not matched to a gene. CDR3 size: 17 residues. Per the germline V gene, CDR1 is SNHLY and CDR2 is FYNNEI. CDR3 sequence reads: CASSEFGDRTNTGELFF. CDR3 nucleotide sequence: TGTGCCAGCAGTGAATTCGGGGACAGGACGAACACCGGGGAGCTGTTTTTT. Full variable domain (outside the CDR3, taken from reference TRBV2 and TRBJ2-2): EPEVTQTPSHQVTQMGQEVILRCVPISNHLYFYWYRQILGQKVEFLVSFYNNEISEKSEIFDDQFSVERPDGSNFTLKIRSTKLEDSAMYFCASSEFGDRTNTGELFFGEGSRLTVL.

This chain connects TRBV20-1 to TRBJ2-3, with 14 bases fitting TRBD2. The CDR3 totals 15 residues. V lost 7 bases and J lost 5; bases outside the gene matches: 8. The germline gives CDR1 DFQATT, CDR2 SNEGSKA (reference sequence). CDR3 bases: TGCAGTGGCCAGACTAGCGGGAGGGCGGGAGATACGCAGTATTTT. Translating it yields CSGQTSGRAGDTQYF.

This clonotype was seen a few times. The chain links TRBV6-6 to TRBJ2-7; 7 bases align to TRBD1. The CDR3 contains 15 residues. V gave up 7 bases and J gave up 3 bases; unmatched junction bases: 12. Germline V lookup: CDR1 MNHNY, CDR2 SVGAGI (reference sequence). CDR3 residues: CASTQRGTALYEQYF. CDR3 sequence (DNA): TGTGCCAGCACCCAGAGGGGGACAGCCCTCTACGAGCAGTACTTC.

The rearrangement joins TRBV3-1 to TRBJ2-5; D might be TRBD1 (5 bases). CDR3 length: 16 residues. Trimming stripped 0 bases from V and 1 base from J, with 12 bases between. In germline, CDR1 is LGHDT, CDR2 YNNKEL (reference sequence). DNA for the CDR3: TGTGCCAGCAGCCAAGAATGGACACGGTTCCAAGAGACCCAGTACTTC. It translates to CASSQEWTRFQETQYF.

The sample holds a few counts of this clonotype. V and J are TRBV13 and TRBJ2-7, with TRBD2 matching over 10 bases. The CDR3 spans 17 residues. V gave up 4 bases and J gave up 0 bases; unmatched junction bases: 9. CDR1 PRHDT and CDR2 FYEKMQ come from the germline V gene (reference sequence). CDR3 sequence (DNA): TGTGCCAGCAGCTACCTGTCGTCTAGCGGGAGCTCCTACGAGCAGTACTTC. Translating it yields CASSYLSSSGSSYEQYF.

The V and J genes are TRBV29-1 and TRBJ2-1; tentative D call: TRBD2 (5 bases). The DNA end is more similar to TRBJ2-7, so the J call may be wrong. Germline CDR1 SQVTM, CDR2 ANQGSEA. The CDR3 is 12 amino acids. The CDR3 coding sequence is TGCAGCGTTGGAGGAAGCGGCTACGAGCAGTACTTC. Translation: CSVGGSGYEQYF.

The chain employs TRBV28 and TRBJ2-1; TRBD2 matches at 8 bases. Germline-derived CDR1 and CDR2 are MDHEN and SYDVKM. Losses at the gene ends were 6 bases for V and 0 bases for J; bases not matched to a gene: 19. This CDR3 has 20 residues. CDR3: CASRRAGGGISGSSYNEQFF. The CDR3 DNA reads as TGTGCCAGCAGGCGCGCCGGAGGGGGGATCAGCGGGAGCTCCTACAATGAGCAGTTCTTC. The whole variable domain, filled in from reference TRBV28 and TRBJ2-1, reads DVKVTQSSRYLVKRTGEKVFLECVQDMDHENMFWYRQDPGLGLRLIYFSYDVKMKEKGDIPEGYSVSREKKERFSLILESASTNQTSMYLCASRRAGGGISGSSYNEQFFGPGTRLTVL.

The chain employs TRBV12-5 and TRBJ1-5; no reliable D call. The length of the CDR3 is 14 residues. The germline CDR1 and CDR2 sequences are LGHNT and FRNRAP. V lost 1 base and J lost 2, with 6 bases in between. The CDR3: CASGLGLGNQPQHF. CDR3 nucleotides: TGTGCTAGTGGTTTGGGGTTGGGCAATCAGCCCCAGCATTTT.

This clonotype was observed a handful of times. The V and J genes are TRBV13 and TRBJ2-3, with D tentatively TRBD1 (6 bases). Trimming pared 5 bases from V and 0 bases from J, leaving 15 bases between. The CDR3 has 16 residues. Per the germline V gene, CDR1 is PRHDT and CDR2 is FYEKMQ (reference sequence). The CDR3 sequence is CASSPHGQKSTDTQYF. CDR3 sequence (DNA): TGTGCCAGCAGCCCTCATGGACAGAAAAGCACAGATACGCAGTATTTT.

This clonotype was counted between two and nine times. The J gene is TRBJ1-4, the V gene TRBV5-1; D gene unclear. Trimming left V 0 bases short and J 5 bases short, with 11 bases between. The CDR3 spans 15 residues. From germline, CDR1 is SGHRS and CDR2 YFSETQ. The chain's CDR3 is CASSLAVAANEKLFF. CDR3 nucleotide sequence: TGCGCCAGCAGCTTGGCCGTAGCAGCAAATGAAAAACTGTTTTTT.

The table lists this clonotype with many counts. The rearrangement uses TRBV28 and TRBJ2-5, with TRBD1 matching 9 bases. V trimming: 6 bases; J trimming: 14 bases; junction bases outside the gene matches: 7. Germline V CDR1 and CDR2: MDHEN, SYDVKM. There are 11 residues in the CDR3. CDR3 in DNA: TGTGCCAGCAGCCATGTGGGACAGGGATACTTC. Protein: CASSHVGQGYF.

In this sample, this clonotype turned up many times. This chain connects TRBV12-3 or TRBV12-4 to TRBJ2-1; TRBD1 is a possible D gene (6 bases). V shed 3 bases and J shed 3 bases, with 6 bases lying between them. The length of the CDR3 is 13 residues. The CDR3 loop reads CASSFRGYNEQFF. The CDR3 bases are TGTGCCAGCAGTTTCAGGGGCTACAATGAGCAGTTCTTC.